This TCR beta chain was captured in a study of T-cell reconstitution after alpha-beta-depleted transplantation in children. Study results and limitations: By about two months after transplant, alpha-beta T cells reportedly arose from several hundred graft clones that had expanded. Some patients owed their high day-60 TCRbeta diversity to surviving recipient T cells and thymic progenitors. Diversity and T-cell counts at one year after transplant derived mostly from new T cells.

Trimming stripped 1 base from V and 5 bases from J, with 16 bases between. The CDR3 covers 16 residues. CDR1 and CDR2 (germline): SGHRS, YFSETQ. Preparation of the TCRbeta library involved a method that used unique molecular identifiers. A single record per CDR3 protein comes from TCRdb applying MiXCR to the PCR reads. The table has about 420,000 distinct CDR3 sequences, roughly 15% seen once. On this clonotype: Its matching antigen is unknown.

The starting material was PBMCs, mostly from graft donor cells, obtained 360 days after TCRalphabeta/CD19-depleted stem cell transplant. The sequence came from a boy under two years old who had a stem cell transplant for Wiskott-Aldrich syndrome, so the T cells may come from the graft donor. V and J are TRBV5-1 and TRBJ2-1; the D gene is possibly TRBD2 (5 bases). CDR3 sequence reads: CASSLRLRAGDNEQFF. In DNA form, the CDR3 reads TGCGCCAGCAGCTTGCGCTTGAGGGCCGGGGACAATGAGCAGTTCTTC.